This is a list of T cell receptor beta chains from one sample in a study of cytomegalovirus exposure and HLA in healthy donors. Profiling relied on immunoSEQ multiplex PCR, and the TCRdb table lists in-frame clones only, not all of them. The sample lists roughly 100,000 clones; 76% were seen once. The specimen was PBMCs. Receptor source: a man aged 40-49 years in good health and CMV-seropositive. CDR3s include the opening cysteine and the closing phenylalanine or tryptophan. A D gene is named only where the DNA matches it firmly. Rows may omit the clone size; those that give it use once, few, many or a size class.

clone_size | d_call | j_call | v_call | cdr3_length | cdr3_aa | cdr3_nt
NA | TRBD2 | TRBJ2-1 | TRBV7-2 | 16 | CASSHRGASGFYEQFF | TGTGCCAGCAGCCACCGCGGGGCTAGCGGGTTCTATGAGCAGTTCTTC
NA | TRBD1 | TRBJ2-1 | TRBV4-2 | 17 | CASSQGPGQGSYNEQFF | TGTGCCAGCAGCCAGGGGCCCGGACAGGGCTCCTACAATGAGCAGTTCTTC
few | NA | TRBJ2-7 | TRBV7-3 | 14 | CASSWGGGSYEQYF | TGTGCCAGCAGCTGGGGAGGGGGCTCCTACGAGCAGTACTTC
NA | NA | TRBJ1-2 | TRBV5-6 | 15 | CASSEARGFNYGYTF | TGTGCCAGCAGCGAAGCCCGGGGATTTAACTATGGCTACACCTTC
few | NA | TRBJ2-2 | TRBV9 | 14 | CASRMTENTGELFF | TGTGCCAGCAGAATGACAGAAAACACCGGGGAGCTGTTTTTT
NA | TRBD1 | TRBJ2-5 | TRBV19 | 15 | CASRPGQGAMETQYF | TGTGCCAGTAGGCCCGGACAGGGGGCAATGGAGACCCAGTACTTC
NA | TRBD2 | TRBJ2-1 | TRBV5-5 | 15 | CASRMTSGPVNEQFF | TGTGCCAGCAGGATGACTAGCGGACCTGTAAATGAGCAGTTCTTC
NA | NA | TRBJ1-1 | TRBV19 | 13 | CASSGVLNTEAFF | TGTGCCAGCTCAGGGGTTTTGAACACTGAAGCTTTCTTT
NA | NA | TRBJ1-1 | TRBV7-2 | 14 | CASSQAAGRTEAFF | TGTGCCAGCAGCCAGGCAGCGGGGCGGACTGAAGCTTTCTTT
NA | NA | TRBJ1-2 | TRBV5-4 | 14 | CASRGQTGEYGYTF | TGTGCCAGCAGGGGTCAGACAGGTGAATATGGCTACACCTTC
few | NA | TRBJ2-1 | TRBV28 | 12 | CASSPGLNEQFF | TGTGCCAGCAGTCCCGGACTCAATGAGCAGTTCTTC
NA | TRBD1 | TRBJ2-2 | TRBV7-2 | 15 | CASRPTGGATGELFF | TGTGCCAGCAGGCCTACAGGGGGCGCCACCGGGGAGCTGTTTTTT
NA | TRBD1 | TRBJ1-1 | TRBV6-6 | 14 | CASSASTGFTEAFF | TGTGCCAGCAGTGCGTCGACAGGGTTCACTGAAGCTTTCTTT
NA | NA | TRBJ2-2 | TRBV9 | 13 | CASSVAFPGELFF | TGTGCCAGCAGCGTAGCTTTCCCCGGGGAGCTGTTTTTT
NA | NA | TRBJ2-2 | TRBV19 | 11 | CAIKEYGELFF | TGTGCCATCAAGGAGTACGGGGAGCTGTTTTTT
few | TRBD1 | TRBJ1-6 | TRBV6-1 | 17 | CASSEAAGQGLRSPLHF | TGTGCCAGCAGTGAAGCGGCGGGACAGGGTCTAAGGTCACCCCTCCACTTT
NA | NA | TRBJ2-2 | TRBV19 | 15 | CASSDGTPSGGELFF | TGTGCCAGTAGTGACGGGACACCATCCGGCGGGGAGCTGTTTTTT
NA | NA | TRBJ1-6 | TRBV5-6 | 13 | CASSSFYNSPLHF | TGTGCCAGCAGCTCATTCTATAATTCACCCCTCCACTTT
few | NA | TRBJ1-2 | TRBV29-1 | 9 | CSVGGRIPF | TGCAGCGTTGGAGGGCGGATCCCCTTC
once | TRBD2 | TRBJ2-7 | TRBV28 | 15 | CASRRGGPTSYEQYF | TGTGCCAGCAGGCGGGGGGGGCCTACTTCCTACGAGCAGTACTTC
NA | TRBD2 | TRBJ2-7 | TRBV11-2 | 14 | CASSPVRGGYEQYF | TGTGCCAGCAGCCCAGTGCGGGGAGGGTACGAGCAGTACTTC
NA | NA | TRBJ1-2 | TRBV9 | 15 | CASSVQTAPNYGYTF | TGTGCCAGCAGCGTCCAAACAGCCCCTAACTATGGCTACACCTTC
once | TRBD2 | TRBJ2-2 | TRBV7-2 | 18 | CASSLVASGGAGTGELFF | TGTGCCAGCAGCCTGGTTGCTAGCGGGGGGGCGGGAACCGGGGAGCTGTTTTTT
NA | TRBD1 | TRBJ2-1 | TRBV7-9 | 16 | CASSGGTGLSYNEQFF | TGTGCCAGCAGCGGGGGGACAGGGCTATCCTACAATGAGCAGTTCTTC
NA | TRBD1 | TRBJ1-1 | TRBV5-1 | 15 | CASSLTDRADTEAFF | TGCGCCAGCAGCCTAACCGACAGGGCGGACACTGAAGCTTTCTTT
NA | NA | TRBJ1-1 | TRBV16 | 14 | CASSLSQGNTEAFF | TGTGCCAGCAGCCTCTCCCAGGGGAACACTGAAGCTTTCTTT
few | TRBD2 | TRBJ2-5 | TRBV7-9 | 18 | CASSFTNLGLAAGETQYF | TGTGCCAGCAGCTTCACAAACCTGGGACTAGCGGCCGGGGAGACCCAGTACTTC
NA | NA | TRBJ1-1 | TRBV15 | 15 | CATSRDHREGTEAFF | TGTGCCACCAGCAGAGATCACCGGGAGGGCACTGAAGCTTTCTTT
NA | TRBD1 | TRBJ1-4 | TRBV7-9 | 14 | CASSRQGANEKLFF | TGTGCCAGCAGCCGACAGGGGGCTAATGAAAAACTGTTTTTT
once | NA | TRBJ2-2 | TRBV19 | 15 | CASRITSSNTGELFF | TGTGCCAGTAGAATTACTAGCAGCAACACCGGGGAGCTGTTTTTT
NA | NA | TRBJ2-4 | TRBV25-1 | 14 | CASSMAGGGDIQYF | TGTGCCAGCAGTATGGCTGGGGGCGGAGACATTCAGTACTTC
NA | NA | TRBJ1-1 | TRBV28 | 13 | CASILGGDREAFF | TGTGCCAGCATCCTGGGGGGGGATAGGGAAGCTTTCTTT
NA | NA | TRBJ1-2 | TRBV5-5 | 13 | CASSSQGSYGYTF | TGTGCCAGCAGCTCACAGGGATCTTATGGCTACACCTTC
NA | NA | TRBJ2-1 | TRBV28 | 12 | CASSLSVGVPFF | TGTGCCAGCAGTTTGTCAGTCGGGGTTCCGTTCTTC
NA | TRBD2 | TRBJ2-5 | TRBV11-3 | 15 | CASSLGLAEQETQYF | TGTGCCAGCAGCTTGGGACTAGCGGAACAAGAGACCCAGTACTTC
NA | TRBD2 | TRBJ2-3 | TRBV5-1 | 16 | CASSLEAGGRWYTQYF | TGCGCCAGCAGCTTGGAGGCGGGAGGGCGTTGGTATACGCAGTATTTT
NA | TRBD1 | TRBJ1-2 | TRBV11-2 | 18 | CASRSLRDRGPSNYGYTF | TGTGCCAGCAGGTCACTCAGGGACAGGGGACCTTCTAACTATGGCTACACCTTC
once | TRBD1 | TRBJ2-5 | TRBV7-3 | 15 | CASSLKGGWRETQYF | TGTGCCAGCAGCTTAAAAGGGGGCTGGCGAGAGACCCAGTACTTC
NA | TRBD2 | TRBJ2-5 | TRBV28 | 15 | CASRSSGLGSQTQYF | TGTGCCAGCAGGTCATCGGGACTAGGATCCCAGACCCAGTACTTC
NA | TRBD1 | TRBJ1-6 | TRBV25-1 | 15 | CASSEWGQGASPLHF | TGTGCCAGCAGTGAATGGGGACAGGGGGCCTCACCCCTCCACTTT
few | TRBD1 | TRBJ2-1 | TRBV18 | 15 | CASSPTGGPYNEQFF | TGTGCCAGCTCACCAACAGGGGGACCTTACAATGAGCAGTTCTTC
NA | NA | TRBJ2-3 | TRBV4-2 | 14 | CASSQGGPADTQYF | TGTGCCAGCAGCCAAGGAGGGCCCGCAGATACGCAGTATTTT
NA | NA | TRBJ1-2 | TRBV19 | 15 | CASIMGGAQDYGYTF | TGTGCCAGTATCATGGGAGGGGCGCAGGACTATGGCTACACCTTC
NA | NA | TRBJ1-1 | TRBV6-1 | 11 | CASSEIVEAFF | TGTGCCAGCAGTGAAATAGTGGAAGCTTTCTTT
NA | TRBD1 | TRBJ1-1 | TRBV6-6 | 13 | CASSYRQGTEAFF | TGTGCCAGCAGTTATCGACAGGGAACTGAAGCTTTCTTT
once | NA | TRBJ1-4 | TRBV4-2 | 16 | CASSQDLSQGGEKLFF | TGTGCCAGCAGCCAAGATTTATCCCAGGGAGGTGAAAAACTGTTTTTT
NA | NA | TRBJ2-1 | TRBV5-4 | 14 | CASAAWAGRNEQFF | TGTGCCAGCGCCGCGTGGGCGGGGCGCAATGAGCAGTTCTTC